Listed below are T cell receptor beta chains from one sample, sequenced in a study of OX40 agonist ivuxolimab in advanced cancers. Sequenced by immunoSEQ multiplex PCR; TCRdb stores in-frame clones only, minus some. The repertoire consists of 55,000 to 60,000 clones, with 80% to 90% occurring once and the leading ten covering about 3%. The sample consisted of CD4+ or CD8+ T cells sorted from blood, taken in a trial of the OX40 agonist ivuxolimab. These receptors came from an adult with an advanced solid tumor such as melanoma, head and neck, liver or kidney cancer. Both conserved end residues are part of each CDR3. The D gene is left open where the match is weak. Size is omitted from some rows. Given values are once, few, many or a class for expanded clones.

j_gene | d_gene | v_gene | abundance | CDR3aa | CDR3nt
TRBJ2-2 | NA | TRBV5-1 | NA | CASSRDANTGELFF | TGCGCCAGCAGCCGGGACGCGAACACCGGGGAGCTGTTTTTT
TRBJ2-6 | NA | TRBV7-2 | NA | CASSLYSGANVLTF | TGTGCCAGCAGCTTATACTCTGGGGCCAACGTCCTGACTTTC
TRBJ1-4 | NA | TRBV5-8 | once | CASSSGTLANEKLFF | TGTGCCAGCAGCTCGGGGACATTAGCTAATGAAAAACTGTTTTTT
TRBJ2-1 | NA | TRBV7-3 | NA | CASSFGGSYNEQFF | TGTGCCAGCAGCTTCGGGGGATCCTACAATGAGCAGTTCTTC
TRBJ2-6 | NA | TRBV6-1 | NA | CASSESGANVLTF | TGTGCCAGCAGTGAATCTGGGGCCAACGTCCTGACTTTC
TRBJ2-7 | NA | TRBV2 | once | CASSETYEQYF | TGTGCCAGCAGTGAAACCTACGAGCAGTACTTC
TRBJ2-1 | TRBD2 | TRBV27 | NA | CASSHGLAGNNEQFF | TGTGCCAGCAGTCACGGACTAGCGGGTAACAATGAGCAGTTCTTC
TRBJ2-5 | NA | TRBV13 | once | CASSLGGPNSWETQYF | TGTGCCAGCAGCTTAGGCGGGCCCAACTCCTGGGAGACCCAGTACTTC
TRBJ2-7 | TRBD1 | TRBV5-1 | NA | CASSGGQGAFEQYF | TGCGCCAGCAGCGGGGGACAGGGGGCGTTCGAGCAGTACTTC
TRBJ1-1 | TRBD1 | TRBV6-5 | NA | CASSLDRVNTEAFF | TGTGCCAGCAGTCTAGACAGGGTGAACACTGAAGCTTTCTTT
TRBJ1-2 | NA | TRBV5-4 | NA | CASSLGSRYGYTF | TGTGCCAGCAGCTTGGGTAGCAGATATGGCTACACCTTC
TRBJ2-1 | TRBD2 | TRBV5-5 | NA | CASSDTGTSGRGSSYNEQFF | TGTGCCAGCAGCGACACCGGGACTAGCGGGAGGGGAAGCTCCTACAATGAGCAGTTCTTC
TRBJ1-1 | TRBD1 | TRBV19 | few | CASSLQGGLTEAFF | TGTGCCAGTAGTTTACAGGGGGGCCTCACTGAAGCTTTCTTT
TRBJ1-5 | NA | TRBV4-2 | NA | CASSQEMVYGNQPQHF | TGTGCCAGCAGCCAAGAGATGGTATACGGCAATCAGCCCCAGCATTTT
TRBJ2-2 | NA | TRBV19 | NA | CASSLGTAGVGELFF | TGTGCCAGTAGCCTCGGGACTGCCGGGGTCGGGGAGCTGTTTTTT
TRBJ1-3 | NA | TRBV23-1 | once | CASSPWTTGNTIYF | TGCGCCAGCAGTCCATGGACGACTGGAAACACCATATATTTT
TRBJ2-7 | NA | TRBV6-5 | NA | CATGPTSYEQYF | TGTGCCACGGGACCGACCTCCTACGAGCAGTACTTC
TRBJ2-1 | TRBD2 | TRBV2 | once | CASSELQREKQFF | TGTGCCAGCAGTGAACTCCAGCGGGAAAAGCAGTTCTTC
TRBJ2-1 | TRBD2 | TRBV7-2 | once | CASSSGLAVYNEQFF | TGTGCCAGCAGCTCGGGACTAGCGGTTTACAATGAGCAGTTCTTC
TRBJ2-2 | NA | TRBV19 | NA | CASSTQGSTGELFF | TGTGCCAGTAGTACCCAGGGGAGCACCGGGGAGCTGTTTTTT
TRBJ1-1 | TRBD1 | TRBV7-2 | NA | CASSLSGKGAIKGPEGAFF | TGTGCCAGCAGCTTATCCGGTAAGGGGGCGATTAAAGGCCCTGAGGGAGCTTTCTTT
TRBJ2-3 | TRBD2 | TRBV10-2 | few | CASSLAGGGGDTQYF | TGCGCCAGCAGTTTAGCGGGAGGGGGCGGAGATACGCAGTATTTT
TRBJ2-1 | NA | TRBV11-3 | NA | CASSLVADRGNEQFF | TGTGCCAGCAGCCTCGTAGCGGATCGCGGGAATGAGCAGTTCTTC
TRBJ1-4 | NA | TRBV28 | once | CASSLMGGQEKLFF | TGTGCCAGCAGTTTAATGGGGGGCCAAGAAAAACTGTTTTTT
TRBJ2-7 | NA | TRBV27 | NA | CASRSRGDSYEQYF | TGTGCCAGCAGGTCCCGCGGGGATAGTTACGAGCAGTACTTC
TRBJ2-5 | NA | TRBV7-3 | once | CASSKIGGEETQYF | TGTGCCAGCAGCAAAATAGGGGGTGAGGAGACCCAGTACTTC
TRBJ2-7 | NA | TRBV28 | NA | CASSTTGGLLYEQYF | TGTGCCAGCAGTACAACAGGGGGACTACTCTACGAGCAGTACTTC
TRBJ1-4 | TRBD1 | TRBV2 | few | CATAGTVEKLFF | TGTGCCACCGCCGGGACAGTTGAAAAACTGTTTTTT